This record looks at one TCR beta chain sequence and its context. Its antigen target is currently unknown. Base qualities were left out, and no much larger clone turns up one base away. V is clipped by 1 base and J by 7 bases, and the sequence between their germline boundaries is 11 bases long. The germline V gene supplies CDR1 MNHNS and CDR2 SASEGT. The CDR3 covers 13 residues, taking in both the cysteine and the phenylalanine. Just the 39-base CDR3 DNA is kept, in frame starting at base 1. The sample originates from a study of radiotherapy plus CTLA-4 blockade in lung cancer (dated by TCRdb to the late 2010s). For the wider study: Objective responses were observed in 18% of enrolled patients, and disease control was achieved in less than 40%. Overall study results and their limits: TCR clones derived from tumors expanded in peripheral blood after treatment with radiotherapy and ipilimumab. Increased serum interferon-beta after radiation, together with early dynamic changes in blood T cell clones, were reported to be the strongest predictors of response.

The study tested focal radiation therapy combined with CTLA-4 blockade (ipilimumab) in patients with chemo-refractory metastatic non-small-cell lung cancer. Library method: the immunoSEQ multiplex PCR assay. The table was pulled from immuneACCESS by TCRdb, which kept in-frame rearrangements only. Such tables lose some clones; where checked, under half of the loss comes from unresolved V genes, and the rest has no known cause. For this sample the table gives some 32,000 clones, of which 81% were detected only once. Jointly, the top ten make up around 24% of the sample. The sequence joins TRBV6-1 to TRBJ2-7, with the D gene not confidently named. Source: peripheral blood, taken from a patient treated with radiotherapy plus ipilimumab. The source of this sequence is a human donor with non-small cell lung cancer that progressed on radiotherapy plus ipilimumab. The nucleotide sequence reads TGTGCCAGCAGTGAAGAGGCCGCGAGGGAGCAGTACTTC. It encodes CASSEEAAREQYF.